This is a list of T cell receptor beta chains from one sample in a study of blood T cells in healthy people across ages. One entry per CDR3 protein, called by TCRdb with MiXCR from the 5' RACE reads. The table shows approximately 700,000 distinct CDR3 sequences, with approximately 29% occurring only once. The sample was blood. These TCRs come from an elderly woman in good health. CDR3s include the opening cysteine and the closing phenylalanine or tryptophan.

cdr3_aa	v_call	j_call
CASSLRTGYVYEQYF	TRBV7-2	TRBJ2-7
CASISGGSKNIQYF	TRBV28	TRBJ2-4
CAWNPLGQGKLFF	TRBV30	TRBJ1-4
CASSGMGLGVTEAFF	TRBV9	TRBJ1-1
CASSDAGGFEAFF	TRBV16	TRBJ1-1
CASSQEGGSADTQYF	TRBV7-9	TRBJ2-3
CSATVPMNAREYF	TRBV20-1	TRBJ2-7
CASSLAPGAYEQYF	TRBV7-2	TRBJ2-7
CASSTSVYEQYF	TRBV6-2/TRBV6-3	TRBJ2-7
CSAGQGPETQYF	TRBV29-1	TRBJ2-5
CASSYSRGRATQYF	TRBV6-5	TRBJ2-3
CASSHLAGVHNEQFF	TRBV12-3/TRBV12-4	TRBJ2-1
CATSDRRQGGRETQYF	TRBV24-1	TRBJ2-5
CSARTTRNSLSTDTQYF	TRBV20-1	TRBJ2-3
CSAKDYLDTGELFF	TRBV20-1	TRBJ2-2
CASSFLRVRTPDNEKLFF	TRBV7-8	TRBJ1-4
CASSPVSRMGPQHF	TRBV12-3/TRBV12-4	TRBJ1-5
CASSLVAGWGASSQETQYF	TRBV7-2	-
CRATPVGYEQYF	TRBV20-1	TRBJ2-7
CSARLAITNEKLFF	TRBV20-1	TRBJ1-4
CASSFKRTGGQYNSPLHF	TRBV27	TRBJ1-6
CASSPVGGGAGSYEQYF	TRBV5-1	TRBJ2-7
CASSTREKLFF	TRBV12-3/TRBV12-4	TRBJ1-4
CASSLQDEETQYF	TRBV5-4	-
CSARVLREWLYGYTF	TRBV20-1	TRBJ1-2
CAGSQDVAGGLRDTQYF	TRBV4-3	TRBJ2-3
CATSEQHSKANYGYTF	TRBV24-1	TRBJ1-2
CSAASGAGDSNEQYF	TRBV20-1	TRBJ2-5
CSATGPQQETQYF	TRBV20-1	TRBJ2-5
CSALGASGVPGELFF	TRBV20-1	TRBJ2-2
CSAKLDNPHEQFF	TRBV20-1	TRBJ2-1
CASSYSGTGANVLTF	TRBV11-3	TRBJ2-6
CASSYADEQYF	TRBV6-5	TRBJ2-7
CASTSPKNIQYF	TRBV6-6	TRBJ2-4
CAWSGNGQPQHF	TRBV30	TRBJ1-5
CASKTLAGALYNEQFF	TRBV2	TRBJ2-1
CASSLVQGLSTDTQYF	TRBV5-6	TRBJ2-3
CAISDPKAGSGGNTF	TRBV10-3	TRBJ1-2
CASSLYGAKNIQYF	TRBV5-1	TRBJ2-4
CASSYQFGDTQYF	TRBV6-6	TRBJ2-3
CASSLDRTWNEQFF	TRBV7-9	TRBJ2-1
CASSAGTRYEQYF	TRBV6-1	TRBJ2-7
CASSRGGYTDTQYF	TRBV4-2	TRBJ2-3
CASSHPRTGANEKLFF	TRBV3-1	TRBJ1-4
CASSLSGQGGRETQYF	TRBV28	TRBJ2-5
CASSSVSPNTEAFF	TRBV7-9	TRBJ1-1
CASTLDSYEQYF	TRBV7-2	TRBJ2-7
CASSTRTDSLSEAFF	TRBV4-2	TRBJ1-1
CSARELIGLSTDTQYF	TRBV20-1	TRBJ2-3
CASSLPGTGGVVESYEQYF	TRBV7-6	TRBJ2-7
CASTKSGTSGGNNEQFF	TRBV6-5	TRBJ2-1
CASSDQGDYGYTF	TRBV7-9	TRBJ1-2
CAITPRETQYF	TRBV10-3	TRBJ2-5
CASRDDYEQYF	TRBV6-2/TRBV6-3	TRBJ2-7